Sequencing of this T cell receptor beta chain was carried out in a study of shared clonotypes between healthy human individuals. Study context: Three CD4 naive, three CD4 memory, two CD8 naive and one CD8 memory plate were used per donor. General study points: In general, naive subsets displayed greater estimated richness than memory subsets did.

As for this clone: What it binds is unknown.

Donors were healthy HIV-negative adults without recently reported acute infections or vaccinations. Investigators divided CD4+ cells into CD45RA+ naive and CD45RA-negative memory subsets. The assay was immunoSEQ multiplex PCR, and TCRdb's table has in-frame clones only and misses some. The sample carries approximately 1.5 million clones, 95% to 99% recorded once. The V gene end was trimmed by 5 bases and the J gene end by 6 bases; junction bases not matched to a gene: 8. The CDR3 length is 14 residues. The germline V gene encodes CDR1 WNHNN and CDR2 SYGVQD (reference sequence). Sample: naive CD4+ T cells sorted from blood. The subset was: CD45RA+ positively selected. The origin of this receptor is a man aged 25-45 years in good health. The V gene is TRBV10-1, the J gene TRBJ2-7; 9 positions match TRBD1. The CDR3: CASSKEQGAFEQYF. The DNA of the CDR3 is TGCGCCAGCAGTAAGGAACAGGGGGCGTTCGAGCAGTACTTC.